This T cell receptor (beta chain) was sequenced for a study of T-cell memory formation after mild COVID-19. The overall study: Clusters were largely donor specific.

Constant-segment primers were used for 5'RACE, and the resulting TCR alpha and TCR beta cDNA libraries carried sample barcodes and UMIs. TCRdb fed the 5' RACE reads into MiXCR, producing one record per CDR3 protein. This sample yields 350,000 to 500,000 distinct CDR3 sequences, of which roughly 20% are seen a single time; about 8.8% belongs to the top ten. CDR3 size: 14 residues. Germline lookup yields CDR1 SGHDN and CDR2 FVKESK. The germline V and J ends were trimmed by 1 base and 4 bases, with 10 bases remaining between them. Study observations and caveats: Clones shrinking between day 15 and 85 showed a balanced CD4/CD8 split, and those that grew later tilted toward CD4+. Of the contracting clones, CD4+ ones lay mainly in CM and EM, and CD8+ ones in EMRA.

In the case of this clonotype: The antigen is undetermined.

The TCR sequence derives from an adult woman who had mild COVID-19 (a few samples of this study predate the infection). Cell type and time point are not known. Sequenced input: PBMCs or a T cell subset sorted from them (not recorded which). The genes are TRBV14 and TRBJ1-2; D not resolved. The chain's CDR3 is CASSQVVAIYGYTF. For the CDR3, the DNA is TGTGCCAGCAGCCAAGTGGTAGCAATCTATGGCTACACCTTC.